This TCR beta chain was captured in a study of blood T cell repertoires in COVID-19. Trimming shortened V by 3 bases and J by 2 bases, and 14 bases separated the two germline ends. Germline lookup yields CDR1 SGHTS and CDR2 YDEGEE. CDR3 length: 16 residues. Per the authors' pipeline: Quantification of nucleated cells was approximated via reference gene primer amplification. The repertoire was sequenced with immunoSEQ multiplex PCR; TCRdb's copy has only in-frame clones and lacks some. V, J and clone size are those of that table, while D and trimming were read from the DNA. Seen here are about 100,000 clones, 70% to 90% observed once, and the top ten hold about 13%.

The sample was peripheral blood. The sequence was collected from a human donor in a cohort sampled during active COVID-19. The chain links TRBV5-8 to TRBJ1-4; perhaps TRBD1 as D (5 bases). CDR3 in DNA: TGTGCCAGCAGCTCCGGGCGGGGCTTGACTAATGAAAAACTGTTTTTT. Translation: CASSSGRGLTNEKLFF.